A single sample is the source of the 19 T cell receptor beta chains below, sequenced in a study of cytomegalovirus exposure and HLA in healthy donors. PCR was performed using 60 Vbeta and 13 Jbeta primers. The assay was immunoSEQ multiplex PCR, and TCRdb's table has in-frame clones only and misses some. The sample yields fewer than 250,000 clones, about three quarters seen once. Sequencing input: PBMCs. The receptors here all came from a woman in her 30s in good health and CMV-seropositive.

The chain recombines TRBV28 with TRBJ2-2; D ambiguous. CDR1 MDHEN and CDR2 SYDVKM come from the germline V gene. This CDR3 has 12 amino acids. The V gene lost 3 bases and the J gene lost 5 bases, with 4 bases spanning the gap. The CDR3 DNA reads TGTGCCAGCAGTTTTATGACCGGGGAGCTGTTTTTT. It translates to CASSFMTGELFF.

A single count supports this clone. The V gene is TRBV7-2, the J gene TRBJ2-1, with a weak D call TRBD2 (5 bases). This CDR3 has 14 residues. With 3 bases removed from V and 1 base from J, the gap between germline ends came to 7 bases. Per germline, CDR1 SGHTA and CDR2 FQGNSA. The CDR3 here is CASSFPGSYNEQFF. The CDR3 DNA follows: TGTGCCAGCAGCTTCCCGGGGTCCTACAATGAGCAGTTCTTC.

The chain uses TRBV19 and TRBJ1-5; TRBD1 aligns across 8 bases. CDR3 length: 14 residues. Germline V gene sequence: CDR1 LNHDA, CDR2 SQIVND (reference sequence). Trimming cost V 1 base and J 8 bases; bases outside gene matches: 4. The CDR3 protein is CASSIAAGGKPQHF. Here the CDR3 DNA reads TGTGCCAGTAGTATAGCGGCAGGGGGCAAGCCCCAGCATTTT.

The rearrangement uses TRBV5-1 and TRBJ2-7, with D possibly being TRBD2 (5 bases). Germline V lookup: CDR1 SGHRS, CDR2 YFSETQ. Trimming removed 3 bases from V and 9 bases from J, with 25 bases in between. The CDR3 runs 16 residues. Written as DNA, the CDR3 is TGCGCCAGCAGCTCCGTCGTGGCTTCTCAAGGGAGCGGGCAGTACTTC. Translating gives CASSSVVASQGSGQYF.

This sequence joins TRBV30 and TRBJ2-5; no definite D call. TRBJ2-7 matches the DNA end more closely, so the J call is doubtful. The length of the CDR3 is 11 residues. Germline loops: CDR1 GTSNPN, CDR2 SVGIG (reference sequence). CDR3 sequence: CAWTSSYEQYF. The CDR3 nucleotides are TGTGCCTGGACTTCCTCCTACGAGCAGTACTTC.

J is TRBJ2-7 and V is TRBV18; 11 positions match TRBD2. This CDR3 contains 14 residues. Trimming at V came to 2 bases and at J to 4 bases, leaving 1 base not matched to a gene. Germline V gene lookup returns CDR1 KGHSH and CDR2 LQKENI. The CDR3 DNA reads as TGTGCCAGCTCACCAACTAGCGGGAGTTACGAGCAGTACTTC. Protein product: CASSPTSGSYEQYF.

J is TRBJ2-2 and V is TRBV9; 10 bases agree with TRBD1. The CDR3 is 15 residues long. V shed 2 bases and J 4 bases; nucleotides not matched to a gene: 2. CDR1 is SGDLS, CDR2 YYNGEE, per germline. CDR3 protein: CASSVGQGSTGELFF. Written as DNA, the CDR3 is TGTGCCAGCAGCGTGGGACAGGGGTCCACCGGGGAGCTGTTTTTT.

The chain couples TRBV5-6 to TRBJ2-5; D is perhaps TRBD2 (5 bases). The germline V and J ends were trimmed by 1 base and 0 bases, with 10 bases remaining between them. CDR3 size: 15 residues. Germline loops: CDR1 SGHDT, CDR2 YYEEEE. Here the CDR3 DNA reads TGTGCCAGCAGCTTGTTGCGGGCCGACCAAGAGACCCAGTACTTC. Protein sequence: CASSLLRADQETQYF. The variable domain in full, with the rest retrieved from reference TRBV5-6 and TRBJ2-5, is DAGVTQSPTHLIKTRGQQVTLRCSPKSGHDTVSWYQQALGQGPQFIFQYYEEEERQRGNFPDRFSGHQFPNYSSELNVNALLLGDSALYLCASSLLRADQETQYFGPGTRLLVL.

The chain combines TRBV19 with TRBJ2-1; TRBD2 matches 12 bases. CDR3 size: 18 residues. Germline CDR1 LNHDA, CDR2 SQIVND (reference sequence). The J segment lost 4 bases and the V segment lost 1 base, leaving 8 bases of the junction unmatched. The CDR3 is CASSIGASGGAAYNEQFF. The CDR3 DNA follows: TGTGCCAGTAGTATAGGGGCTAGCGGGGGGGCCGCATACAATGAGCAGTTCTTC.

The sample holds a few counts of this clone. Other DNA sequences of this sample code for an identical CDR3. The chain is built from TRBV2 and TRBJ2-2, with D possibly being TRBD1 (5 bases). Trimming shortened V by 4 bases and J by 1 base, and 7 bases separated the two germline ends. Germline V gene sequence: CDR1 SNHLY, CDR2 FYNNEI. The CDR3 runs to 14 residues. The CDR3 DNA sequence: TGTGCCAGCAGTGGAACAGGGAACACCGGGGAGCTGTTTTTT. Its protein is CASSGTGNTGELFF.

The rearrangement uses TRBV5-3 and TRBJ1-6; D is unclear. TRBV5-3 counts as an open reading frame of uncertain function. V shed 4 bases and J shed 0 bases, with 14 bases lying between them. The CDR3 is made up of 17 amino acids. CDR3 coding DNA: TGTGCCAGAAGCCCCTGCTCCCCCAGCTCCTATAATTCACCCCTCCACTTT. Its protein is CARSPCSPSSYNSPLHF.

The rearrangement links TRBV7-8 to TRBJ2-1; TRBD1 matches at 7 bases. From germline, CDR1 is SGHVS and CDR2 FQNEAQ. This CDR3 contains 15 residues. V lost 6 bases to trimming and J lost 6 bases; unmatched junction nucleotides: 11. CDR3 DNA: TGTGCCAGCAGTTGGGGACAGACGACCGTCAATGAGCAGTTCTTC. Translation: CASSWGQTTVNEQFF. Full variable domain (outside the CDR3, taken from reference TRBV7-8 and TRBJ2-1): GAGVSQSPRYKVAKRGQDVALRCDPISGHVSLFWYQQALGQGPEFLTYFQNEAQLDKSGLPSDRFFAERPEGSVSTLKIQRTQQEDSAVYLCASSWGQTTVNEQFFGPGTRLTVL.

This clone has more than one count but fewer than ten. The chain has TRBV28 and TRBJ2-7; D not certain. The CDR3 is 12 amino acids. Trimming pared 6 bases from V and 3 bases from J, leaving 9 bases between. From germline, CDR1 is MDHEN and CDR2 SYDVKM. This CDR3 is CASRSGFYEQYF. CDR3 sequence (DNA): TGTGCCAGCAGATCCGGGTTCTACGAGCAGTACTTC.

CDR3 protein: CASSQDVGRVYEQYF. In nucleotides, the CDR3 is TGCGCCAGCAGCCAAGATGTGGGGAGGGTCTACGAGCAGTACTTC. The chain couples TRBV4-3 to TRBJ2-7, with 7 bases matching TRBD2. Per germline, CDR1 LGHNA and CDR2 YSLEER. The CDR3 covers 15 residues. The V and J ends lost 0 bases and 3 bases, in that order; junction bases with no gene match: 5.

This rearrangement joins TRBV7-2 to TRBJ2-2; the D is unclear. Germline V gives CDR1 SGHTA, CDR2 FQGNSA. CDR3 size: 15 residues. V lost 4 bases and J lost 5, with 14 bases in between. CDR3 sequence (DNA): TGTGCCAGCAGCTACTCCCTTACTACGACCGGGGAGCTGTTTTTT. This sequence encodes CASSYSLTTTGELFF. The variable domain in full, completed from reference TRBV7-2 and TRBJ2-2, reads GAGVSQSPSNKVTEKGKDVELRCDPISGHTALYWYRQSLGQGLEFLIYFQGNSAPDKSGLPSDRFSAERTGGSVSTLTIQRTQQEDSAVYLCASSYSLTTTGELFFGEGSRLTVL.

About this clone: Germline is not matched at one junction end, which may reflect a read error. The chain joins TRBV7-7 to TRBJ1-3; D is possibly TRBD1 (5 bases). The CDR3 totals 17 residues. From germline, CDR1 is SSHAT and CDR2 FNYEAQ (reference sequence). CDR3 in amino acids: CASSLAQQALPGNTIYF. As DNA, the CDR3 is TGTGCTAGCAGCTTAGCGCAACAGGCCCTTCCCGGAAACACCATATATTTT.

This chain joins TRBV9 and TRBJ2-5; D might be TRBD1 (6 bases). Gene TRBJ2-7 matches the end of the DNA better, so the J call may be wrong. Germline CDR1 reads SGDLS; CDR2 reads YYNGEE. The CDR3 has 14 amino acids. The CDR3 protein is CASSPPGVIGEQYF. The CDR3 DNA follows: TGTGCCAGCAGCCCTCCAGGGGTTATCGGCGAGCAGTACTTC.

This chain connects TRBV19 to TRBJ2-1; maybe TRBD1 (7 bases). Germline-derived CDR1 and CDR2 are LNHDA and SQIVND (reference sequence). V was pared by 7 bases and J by 9 bases, with 22 bases between. The length of the CDR3 is 15 residues. Written as DNA, the CDR3 is TGTGCCAGTACTCTCCAGGGGGGCAGGGATGGTGAGCAGTTCTTC. This translates into CASTLQGGRDGEQFF.

V usage is TRBV5-1 and J usage is TRBJ2-1, with D maybe TRBD2 (6 bases). This CDR3 has 16 residues. CDR1 and CDR2 from the germline V gene are SGHRS and YFSETQ. Trimming shortened V by 1 base and J by 6 bases, and 17 bases separated the two germline ends. The CDR3 loop is CASSLTVAAVSNEQFF. CDR3 nucleotides: TGCGCCAGCAGCTTGACGGTAGCGGCCGTCAGCAATGAGCAGTTCTTC.